The 27 T cell receptor beta chains listed next were all sequenced from one sample in a study of tumor-infiltrating lymphocytes in primary liver carcinoma. The roughly 18-32 mg bulk tissue piece was not sorted before simultaneous RNA and DNA extraction. With a constant-region primer, TCR beta cDNA was made from about 0.55 ug of total RNA. What produced the TCR beta libraries was three nested multiplex PCR rounds using slightly modified ARM-PCR. The two initial PCR rounds, nine to eleven cycles each, used TRBV1-TRBV30 forward and C-beta reverse primers. TCRdb processed the multiplex PCR reads anew with MiXCR; each CDR3 protein has one entry. The data hold around 56,000 distinct CDR3 sequences, with less than 75% observed a single time. Sequencing input: liver tumor tissue from sampling region 2. The subset was: tumor region T2, inferior pole. These receptors were obtained from a man aged 35-49 years with primary liver carcinoma and hepatitis B virus infection.

This clonotype was observed once. The chain links TRBV21-1 to TRBJ2-2; TRBD1 is taken as the D call from the table, unchecked against the DNA. TRBV21-1 is a pseudogene locus. The CDR3 has 16 residues. CDR3 sequence reads: CASSKKDRARTGKLFF. DNA of the CDR3: TGTGCCAGCAGCAAGAAGGACAGGGCCCGCACCGGGAAGCTGTTTTTT.

Comment on this clonotype: The CDR3 does not end in the conserved phenylalanine or tryptophan, so this is likely a read error. The gene calls are TRBV6-1 and TRBJ2-5; a possible D gene is TRBD2 (5 bases). The V gene lost 6 bases and the J gene lost 0 bases, with 14 bases spanning the gap. CDR3 size: 15 residues. Germline V gives CDR1 MNHNS, CDR2 SASEGT. CDR3 amino acids: CASRPESDYQETQYS. The CDR3, as DNA: TGTGCCAGCAGGCCAGAATCGGACTACCAAGAGACCCAGTACTCC.

The chain has TRBV11-2 and TRBJ2-5; TRBD1 matches at 8 bases. The CDR3 loop spans 16 amino acids. Germline V gives CDR1 SGHAT, CDR2 FQNNGV. The J segment lost 9 bases and the V segment lost 2 bases, leaving 14 bases of the junction unmatched. CDR3: CASSLTAGGSREAQYF. The CDR3 bases are TGTGCCAGCAGCTTAACAGCAGGGGGCTCGAGGGAAGCCCAGTACTTC.

As for this clonotype: One end of the junction varies from germline; a read error may be responsible. This rearrangement joins TRBV9 to TRBJ2-4; possible D gene TRBD1, 6 bases. This CDR3 is built from 18 residues. Germline CDR1 and CDR2: SGDLS and YYNGEE. This chain's CDR3 is CAGSPPDGQGRAKNIQYF. The CDR3 DNA reads as TGTGCCGGCAGCCCGCCAGATGGTCAGGGGAGAGCCAAAAACATTCAGTACTTC.

Comment on this clonotype: The germline gene is not matched at one end of the junction; a read error may be the cause. The V call is TRBV4-2, the J call TRBJ2-2, with a tentative D call TRBD1 (6 bases). Germline CDR1 is LGHNA and CDR2 is YNFKEQ. This CDR3 contains 14 residues. The CDR3 bases are TGTGCCAGCAGCATAGGGGGTTACACCGGGAAGCTGTTTTTT. This codes for CASSIGGYTGKLFF.

This clonotype appeared a few times. The chain links TRBV11-2 to TRBJ1-2; weak D call: TRBD1 (5 bases). The CDR3 is made up of 13 amino acids. V lost 11 bases to trimming and J lost 1 base, with 14 bases between them. In germline, CDR1 is SGHAT, CDR2 FQNNGV. In nucleotides, the CDR3 is TGTGCCGGTACCGACAGCTTTAACTATGGCTACACCTTC. This translates into CAGTDSFNYGYTF.

In regard to this clonotype: Germline is not matched at one junction end, which may reflect a read error. The chain carries TRBV29-1 and TRBJ1-1; weak D call: TRBD1 (5 bases). The CDR3 sequence is 13 residues long. Looked up from germline, CDR1 is SQVTM and CDR2 is ANQGSEA. The CDR3 DNA sequence: TGCAGCGTTGAGGGGGGAATGAACATTGAAGCTTTCTTT. Protein sequence: CSVEGGMNIEAFF.

This chain uses TRBV6-5 with TRBJ2-3, with D tentatively TRBD1 (5 bases). Between the trimmed V and J ends, which lost 2 bases and 0 bases, there was a span of 9 bases. The CDR3 consists of 15 residues. The germline V gene has CDR1 MNHEY and CDR2 SVGAGI. This chain's CDR3 is CASSYVGLSTDTQYF. The CDR3 region has the DNA TGTGCCAGCAGTTACGTGGGGCTGAGCACAGATACGCAGTATTTT.

This clonotype was seen only a few times. The chain links TRBV10-3 to TRBJ1-1; TRBD1 might be the D (6 bases). Germline CDR1 is ENHRY and CDR2 is SYGVKD. This CDR3 contains 13 residues. V gave up 7 bases and J gave up 1 base, with 10 bases separating them. The CDR3 is CAINQGPNTEAFF. The CDR3 DNA follows: TGTGCCATCAACCAGGGGCCGAACACTGAAGCTTTCTTT.

A note on this clonotype: At one boundary the junction diverges from the germline segment, which might be a read error. The rearrangement uses TRBV12-3 or TRBV12-4 and TRBJ1-2; D remains ambiguous. This CDR3 is built from 13 residues. CDR3 in DNA: TGTGCCAGCAGTTTAGTCGTCAGCTATGTCTACACCTTC. Translated, it gives CASSLVVSYVYTF.

This clonotype was picked up many times. The genes are TRBV14 and TRBJ2-3, with TRBD2 matching over 11 bases. Per germline, CDR1 SGHDN and CDR2 FVKESK. V was pared by 5 bases and J by 2 bases, with 6 bases of the junction left unmatched. This CDR3 comprises 16 residues. The CDR3 DNA follows: TGTGCCAGCAGCGACGGGACTAGCGGAGACACAGATACGCAGTATTTT. It encodes CASSDGTSGDTDTQYF.

Of note for this clonotype: At one end the junction does not follow the germline gene, possibly because of a read error. The CDR3 DNA sequence: TGTGCTAGCAGCTCGGGACAGTACAATGAGCAGTTCTTC. As protein: CASSSGQYNEQFF. The chain couples TRBV5-4 to TRBJ2-1, with TRBD1 matching 7 bases. Germline CDR1 is SGHNT and CDR2 is YYREEE (reference sequence). The CDR3 sequence is 13 residues long.

V and J are TRBV11-2 and TRBJ2-1; 9 nucleotides agree with TRBD2. Germline CDR1 SGHAT, CDR2 FQNNGV. The junction had 17 bases not matched to a gene; V was cut back by 10 bases and J by 7 bases. CDR3 length: 16 amino acids. The CDR3 sequence: CANSLKFLAGMNEQFF. The CDR3 nucleotides read TGTGCCAATAGCTTAAAGTTCCTAGCGGGAATGAATGAGCAGTTCTTC. Full variable domain (outside the CDR3, taken from reference TRBV11-2 and TRBJ2-1): EAGVAQSPRYKIIEKRQSVAFWCNPISGHATLYWYQQILGQGPKLLIQFQNNGVVDDSQLPKDRFSAERLKGVDSTLKIQPAKLEDSAVYLCANSLKFLAGMNEQFFGPGTRLTVL.

The chain couples TRBV7-6 to TRBJ2-5, with 7 bases matching TRBD2. This CDR3 spans 15 amino acids. Germline CDR1 reads SGHVS; CDR2 reads FNYEAQ. Trimming at V came to 0 bases and at J to 2 bases, leaving 3 bases not matched to a gene. Here the CDR3 DNA reads TGTGCCAGCAGCTTAGCTCGGGAGGCGCAAGAGACCCAGTACTTC. Residues: CASSLAREAQETQYF.

This clonotype has ten or more counts. The rearrangement uses TRBV7-9 and TRBJ2-6, with 10 nucleotides matching TRBD2. Germline V lookup: CDR1 SEHNR, CDR2 FQNEAQ (reference sequence). CDR3 length: 20 residues. After removal of 3 bases from V and 1 base from J, the junction contained 12 bases not matched to a gene. This CDR3 is CASSLRLLASGSSGANVLTF. The CDR3 nucleotides are TGTGCCAGCAGCTTGAGGTTGTTGGCTAGCGGGAGTTCTGGGGCCAACGTCCTGACTTTC.

About this clonotype: At one of its ends the junction is not consistent with the germline gene, which may arise from a read error. The CDR3 spells CVSRERHTTYGYTF. CDR3 coding DNA: TGTGTCAGCAGAGAGAGGCACACCACCTATGGCTACACCTTC. The V call is TRBV11-2, the J call TRBJ1-2, with unresolved D. The CDR3 is 14 residues long. Germline CDR1 and CDR2: SGHAT and FQNNGV.

With respect to this clonotype: One end of the junction does not line up with germline, which may come from a read error. The V gene is TRBV11-2, the J gene TRBJ2-3, with D unresolved. From germline, CDR1 is SGHAT and CDR2 FQNNGV. The CDR3 is 15 amino acids. CDR3 amino acids: CANSMLQGRPDTQYF. In DNA form, the CDR3 reads TGCGCCAACAGCATGCTACAAGGTCGGCCAGATACGCAGTATTTT.

Ten or more counts support this clonotype. Germline is not matched at one junction end, which may reflect a read error. The rearrangement joins TRBV29-1 to TRBJ1-5, with TRBD1 as a possible D gene (6 bases). The length of the CDR3 is 14 residues. Germline CDR1 reads SQVTM; CDR2 reads ANQGSEA. The chain's CDR3 is CSVGYTGNRQPQHF. The CDR3 region has the DNA TGTAGCGTTGGATACACAGGGAACCGACAGCCCCAGCATTTT.

This clonotype has a count of ten or more. The chain has TRBV28 and TRBJ1-3, with TRBD1 identical over 8 bases. V dropped 4 bases and J dropped 0; count of bases not matched to a gene: 5. CDR1 MDHEN and CDR2 SYDVKM come from the germline V gene. This CDR3 region has 16 residues. This CDR3 is CASSSGQGASGNTIYF. The CDR3 DNA is TGTGCCAGCAGTTCTGGACAGGGCGCCTCTGGAAACACCATATATTTT. Filled out from reference TRBV28 and TRBJ1-3, the complete variable domain reads DVKVTQSSRYLVKRTGEKVFLECVQDMDHENMFWYRQDPGLGLRLIYFSYDVKMKEKGDIPEGYSVSREKKERFSLILESASTNQTSMYLCASSSGQGASGNTIYFGEGSWLTVV.

This clonotype came up many times. This chain uses TRBV5-6 with TRBJ1-1; D is unresolved. Trimming stripped 4 bases from V and 5 bases from J, with 9 bases between. CDR3 length equals 12 residues. CDR1 and CDR2 (germline): SGHDT, YYEEEE. This CDR3 reads CASSVRRTEAFF. The CDR3 DNA reads TGTGCCAGCAGCGTACGGAGGACTGAAGCTTTCTTT.

This clonotype has at least ten counts. At one of its ends the junction is not consistent with the germline gene, which may arise from a read error. V usage is TRBV6-5 and J usage is TRBJ2-7; 11 bases are a match to TRBD2. CDR3 length: 15 amino acids. Germline CDR1 is MNHEY and CDR2 is SVGAGI. The CDR3 protein is CASSSPSGRSYKQYF. CDR3 nucleotides: TGTGCCAGCAGCTCCCCTAGCGGGAGGTCCTACAAGCAGTACTTC.

Comments on this clonotype: No conserved phenylalanine or tryptophan is present at the end of the CDR3, so a read error is the likely explanation. The rearrangement uses TRBV30 and TRBJ2-1; D call uncertain. Germline V gene lookup returns CDR1 GTSNPN and CDR2 SVGIG (reference sequence). There are 15 residues in the CDR3. CDR3 in amino acids: CAWRQKGSSYNEQFL. The CDR3 nucleotides read TGTGCCTGGAGGCAGAAAGGAAGCTCCTACAACGAGCAGTTCCTC.

By its share, this clonotype is medium-sized. The chain carries TRBV11-2 and TRBJ2-2; TRBD2 aligns across 8 bases. CDR1 and CDR2 (germline): SGHAT, FQNNGV. The J segment lost 2 bases and the V segment lost 5 bases, leaving 13 bases of the junction unmatched. The CDR3 spans 18 residues. The CDR3 region is CASSLYTLTSANTGELFF. The CDR3 DNA follows: TGTGCCAGCAGCCTTTATACTCTGACTAGCGCTAACACCGGGGAGCTGTTTTTT.

Regarding this clonotype: A junction boundary mismatches the germline segment, possibly from a read error. The chain recombines TRBV5-1 with TRBJ2-1; 16 nucleotides align to TRBD2. The CDR3 length is 18 residues. In germline, CDR1 is SGHRS, CDR2 YFSETQ. CDR3 protein: CASTTGLAGGPSYNEQLF. CDR3 nucleotides: TGCGCCAGCACCACGGGACTAGCGGGAGGGCCTTCCTACAATGAGCAGTTATTC.

Notes on this clonotype: Its ends do not fully match the called genes, so a read error is possible. The chain links TRBV12-5 to TRBJ2-3; 7 bases agree with TRBD2. From germline, CDR1 is LGHNT and CDR2 FRNRAP. The CDR3 consists of 12 residues. CDR3: CAGGFGAGEQYF. The CDR3 DNA reads as TGTGCTGGTGGCTTCGGCGCGGGAGAGCAATATTTT.

In this sample, this clonotype turned up a few times. A read error may account for a junction end that differs from germline. This sequence joins TRBV29-1 and TRBJ2-1; 7 bases are a match to TRBD1. The CDR3 loop spans 14 amino acids. Looked up from germline, CDR1 is SQVTM and CDR2 is ANQGSEA. The CDR3 reads CSVETGDPYNGQFF. In DNA form, the CDR3 reads TGCAGCGTTGAAACAGGGGACCCCTACAATGGGCAGTTCTTC.

This clonotype was counted many times. A junction end diverges from the germline sequence, so it may reflect a read error. The rearrangement uses TRBV11-1 and TRBJ2-4; 13 bases line up with TRBD2. CDR1 is SGHAT and CDR2 is FQDESV in the germline V gene (reference sequence). This CDR3 has 17 amino acids. In DNA, the CDR3 is TGTGCCAGCAGCTTTCCCGGGACTAGCGGGACCGAAAACATTCAGTATTTC. It translates to CASSFPGTSGTENIQYF.